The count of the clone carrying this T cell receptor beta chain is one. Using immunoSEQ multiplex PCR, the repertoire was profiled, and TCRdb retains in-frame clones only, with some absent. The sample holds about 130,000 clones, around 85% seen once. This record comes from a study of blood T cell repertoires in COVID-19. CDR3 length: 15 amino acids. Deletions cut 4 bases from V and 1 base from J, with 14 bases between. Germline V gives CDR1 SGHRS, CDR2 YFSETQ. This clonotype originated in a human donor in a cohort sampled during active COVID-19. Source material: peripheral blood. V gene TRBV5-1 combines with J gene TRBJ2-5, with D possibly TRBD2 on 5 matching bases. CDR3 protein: CASSPPGEPQETQYF. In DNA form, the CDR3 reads TGCGCCAGCAGCCCCCCCGGGGAACCCCAAGAGACCCAGTACTTC.